Listed here are 3 T cell receptor beta chains from one sample, sequenced in a study of glioma-infiltrating T cells after dendritic cell vaccination. The time point denotes: after dendritic cell vaccination, including at tumor progression/relapse. The assay was immunoSEQ multiplex PCR, and TCRdb's table has in-frame clones only and misses some. The sample records tens of thousands of clones, around 87% being singletons. Sequenced here: blood, sampled after dendritic cell vaccination. The receptors stem from a human donor with glioblastoma.

The gene calls are TRBV11-3 and TRBJ2-1; weak D call: TRBD2 (5 bases). This CDR3 spans 17 amino acids. V lost 1 base and J lost 7, with 20 bases in between. The germline V gene encodes CDR1 SGHNT and CDR2 YENEEA. The CDR3 region is CASSLGASAKSGNEQFF. The DNA for the CDR3 is TGTGCCAGCAGCTTAGGGGCCAGCGCCAAATCGGGAAATGAGCAGTTCTTC.

The rearrangement links TRBV7-2 to TRBJ2-5; 12 bases fit TRBD2. With V trimmed by 4 bases and J by 5 bases, 5 bases remained unmatched. The CDR3 loop spans 15 amino acids. Germline CDR1 reads SGHTA; CDR2 reads FQGNSA. The CDR3 loop is CASSSGTSGLETQYF. The DNA for the CDR3 is TGTGCCAGCAGCTCCGGGACTAGCGGGCTGGAGACCCAGTACTTC.

The chain joins TRBV19 to TRBJ1-1; 10 bases map to TRBD1. The CDR3 runs 16 residues. Trimming cost V 8 bases and J 3 bases; bases outside gene matches: 12. Germline CDR1 LNHDA, CDR2 SQIVND (reference sequence). Here the CDR3 DNA reads TGTGCCAGTTGGTCCCGGGACAGGGGTTGGGACACTGAAGCTTTCTTT. It yields the protein CASWSRDRGWDTEAFF.